Presented here are 25 T cell receptor beta chains from one specimen sequenced in a study of siplizumab effects on memory and regulatory T cells. Clones were read by immunoSEQ multiplex PCR, and TCRdb kept only the in-frame ones, dropping some. This table holds tens of thousands of clones, roughly 83% found once. Material for sequencing was memory CD4+ T cells sorted from blood. Receptors originate from a human donor in good health.

The V call is TRBV5-6, the J call TRBJ2-3, with 7 bases that match TRBD1. Germline trimming cut 4 bases from V and 5 bases from J; bases unmatched to any gene: 7. Germline V gene lookup returns CDR1 SGHDT and CDR2 YYEEEE. This CDR3 comprises 14 residues. The CDR3 loop is CASSGDRVKDTQYF. Here the CDR3 DNA reads TGTGCCAGCAGCGGAGACAGGGTGAAAGATACGCAGTATTTT.

This chain links TRBV18 with TRBJ1-1, with TRBD1 identical over 8 bases. The J segment lost 1 base and the V segment lost 6 bases, leaving 13 bases of the junction unmatched. Germline V lookup: CDR1 KGHSH, CDR2 LQKENI. The CDR3 is 17 residues long. CDR3 DNA sequence: TGTGCCAGCTCCCGCACCCCTCCAGGGGGCTCGAACACTGAAGCTTTCTTT. This codes for CASSRTPPGGSNTEAFF.

This clone has just one count. The gene calls are TRBV5-5 and TRBJ1-1, with a tentative D call TRBD1 (5 bases). The V end lost 0 bases, the J end lost 10 bases, and 19 bases lay between the germline ends. CDR1 is SGHKS, CDR2 YYEKEE, per germline (reference sequence). CDR3 length equals 15 residues. The CDR3 reads CASSLASGSQGGAFF. In nucleotides, the CDR3 is TGTGCCAGCAGCTTGGCCTCTGGGTCCCAGGGTGGAGCTTTCTTT.

The chain employs TRBV5-1 and TRBJ1-1, with 8 bases fitting TRBD1. CDR1 SGHRS and CDR2 YFSETQ come from the germline V gene. CDR3 length: 14 amino acids. V was pared by 3 bases and J by 6 bases, with 7 bases of the junction left unmatched. CDR3 region: CASSSDSGGSEAFF. DNA of the CDR3: TGCGCCAGCAGCTCGGATTCAGGGGGCTCTGAAGCTTTCTTT.

This chain uses TRBV14 with TRBJ1-2, with D uncertain. The CDR3 runs 14 residues. Looked up from germline, CDR1 is SGHDN and CDR2 is FVKESK. V was pared by 6 bases and J by 7 bases, with 18 bases between. CDR3 coding DNA: TGTGCCAGCAGTTTGGGGAGTTACGTGGGTGGCTACACCTTC. Translation: CASSLGSYVGGYTF.

The chain uses TRBV15 and TRBJ2-5; D unclear. Germline V CDR1 and CDR2: LNHNV, YYDKDF (reference sequence). CDR3 length: 11 amino acids. The germline V and J ends were trimmed by 1 base and 4 bases, with 1 base remaining between them. CDR3 DNA sequence: TGTGCCACCAGCAGAGTAGAGACCCAGTACTTC. This translates into CATSRVETQYF.

The CDR3 region has the DNA TGTGCCAGCTCAGAAGCCCCGTTTTCCGGTAATGAAAAACTGTTTTTT. Residues: CASSEAPFSGNEKLFF. The V and J genes are TRBV18 and TRBJ1-4; D not certain. CDR3 length: 16 amino acids. V shed 5 bases and J shed 4 bases, with 17 bases lying between them. The germline gives CDR1 KGHSH, CDR2 LQKENI.

The V call is TRBV12-2, the J call TRBJ2-7; the tabulated D call, TRBD1, remains unverified against the DNA. TRBV12-2 counts as a pseudogene. CDR3 size: 17 residues. CDR3 nucleotides: TGTGCAAGTCGCCCCCCGTGGGGGACACCTAATTCCTACGAGCAGTACTTC. Its translation: CASRPPWGTPNSYEQYF.

The rearrangement uses TRBV4-2 and TRBJ2-1; D call uncertain. CDR1 LGHNA and CDR2 YNFKEQ come from the germline V gene. The CDR3 sequence is 18 residues long. V was shortened by 1 base and J by 2 bases, with 18 bases between the two germline ends. CDR3: CASSQGVLLSLAYNEQFF. The CDR3 DNA reads TGTGCCAGCAGCCAAGGTGTATTGTTATCTCTAGCCTACAATGAGCAGTTCTTC.

A remark on this clone: Within the sample, other DNA sequences also encode this same CDR3. The genes are TRBV5-1 and TRBJ2-1; TRBD2 aligns across 7 bases. The CDR3 runs 15 residues. CDR1 is SGHRS, CDR2 YFSETQ, per germline. V shed 5 bases, J shed 2 bases, and the junction held 7 bases outside the gene matches. CDR3 amino acids: CASSLAGDPYNEQFF. The CDR3 DNA is TGCGCCAGCAGTCTGGCGGGAGACCCCTACAATGAGCAGTTCTTC.

The chain joins TRBV5-1 to TRBJ1-2; D remains unclear. The CDR3 contains 13 residues. Per the germline V gene, CDR1 is SGHRS and CDR2 is YFSETQ. V lost 3 bases and J 6 bases, leaving 12 bases between the germline ends. The CDR3 coding sequence is TGCGCCAGCAGCTCCGAAACAGCCGATGGCTACACCTTC. Translated, it gives CASSSETADGYTF. Drawing the rest from reference TRBV5-1 and TRBJ1-2, the complete variable domain is KAGVTQTPRYLIKTRGQQVTLSCSPISGHRSVSWYQQTPGQGLQFLFEYFSETQRNKGNFPGRFSGRQFSNSRSEMNVSTLELGDSALYLCASSSETADGYTFGSGTRLTVV.

J is TRBJ1-1 and V is TRBV10-3; 11 bases fit TRBD1. Germline V gives CDR1 ENHRY, CDR2 SYGVKD. After removal of 6 bases from V and 4 bases from J, the junction contained 4 bases not matched to a gene. This CDR3 has 14 residues. The chain's CDR3 is CAIRGTGGSTEAFF. In DNA form, the CDR3 reads TGTGCCATCAGAGGGACAGGGGGAAGCACTGAAGCTTTCTTT.

The CDR3 coding sequence is TGCAGCGTTGAAGACGTTAGCGGGTTAGCCCAAGGGGCCAACGTCCTGACTTTC. It yields the protein CSVEDVSGLAQGANVLTF. The chain couples TRBV29-1 to TRBJ2-6, with 7 bases that match TRBD2. The V gene end was trimmed by 0 bases and the J gene end by 4 bases; junction bases not matched to a gene: 12. The CDR3 is 18 amino acids. The germline V gene has CDR1 SQVTM and CDR2 ANQGSEA.

V usage is TRBV5-1 and J usage is TRBJ2-1; TRBD2 aligns across 10 bases. Germline assignment: CDR1 SGHRS and CDR2 YFSETQ. CDR3 length: 14 amino acids. The ends lost 6 bases at V and 8 bases at J; junction bases unmatched: 8. CDR3 coding DNA: TGCGCCAGCAAGGAGCTAGCGGGAGTCGATGAGCAGTTCTTC. Protein sequence: CASKELAGVDEQFF.

The V call is TRBV29-1, the J call TRBJ2-7; perhaps TRBD2 as D (6 bases). V shed 4 bases and J shed 3 bases, with 22 bases lying between them. The CDR3 covers 16 residues. CDR1 and CDR2 from the germline V gene are SQVTM and ANQGSEA. The CDR3 DNA sequence: TGCAGCGTTGCAGGAGGGCAGGGTTCGAGAATCTACGAGCAGTACTTC. It is translated as CSVAGGQGSRIYEQYF.

The chain has TRBV2 and TRBJ1-2; 7 bases map to TRBD1. The CDR3 has 13 amino acids. The V gene's germline CDR1 is SNHLY and CDR2 FYNNEI. J was trimmed by 0 bases and V by 6 bases; bases with no gene match: 1. The CDR3 region is CASRTGTNYGYTF. CDR3 DNA sequence: TGTGCCAGCAGGACAGGGACTAACTATGGCTACACCTTC.

The chain is built from TRBV18 and TRBJ2-5; TRBD1 matches at 7 bases. The V and J ends lost 5 bases and 6 bases, in that order; junction bases with no gene match: 15. This CDR3 comprises 16 residues. Germline V CDR1 and CDR2: KGHSH, LQKENI. DNA for the CDR3: TGTGCCAGCTCATTGTCGACAGGGATTGTTGAGAAGACCCAGTACTTC. It specifies CASSLSTGIVEKTQYF.

With respect to this clone: Distinct nucleotide sequences in the sample also encode this CDR3. This rearrangement joins TRBV4-2 to TRBJ2-1; 7 nucleotides match TRBD2. The CDR3 runs to 15 residues. Germline assignment: CDR1 LGHNA and CDR2 YNFKEQ. Unmatched junction bases numbered 9, after V lost 4 bases and J lost 6 bases. The CDR3 bases are TGTGCCAGCAGCCGCAGGCTAGCGGACCCCAATGAGCAGTTCTTC. Translating gives CASSRRLADPNEQFF.

The V and J genes are TRBV30 and TRBJ2-7, with D unclear. The CDR3 consists of 12 residues. CDR1 and CDR2 from the germline V gene are GTSNPN and SVGIG (reference sequence). Between the trimmed V and J ends, which lost 3 bases and 3 bases, there was a span of 9 bases. CDR3 bases: TGTGCCTGGAGCGCTTCTAGCTACGAGCAGTACTTC. Translation gives CAWSASSYEQYF.

This chain uses TRBV9 with TRBJ2-7; 10 bases align to TRBD1. V dropped 0 bases and J dropped 6; count of bases not matched to a gene: 3. Germline V CDR1 and CDR2: SGDLS, YYNGEE. The CDR3 is made up of 14 amino acids. CDR3 sequence (DNA): TGTGCCAGCAGCGTAGAGGGACAGGGGCTCGAGCAGTACTTC. Translation: CASSVEGQGLEQYF.

The V and J genes are TRBV9 and TRBJ2-1; 9 nucleotides line up with TRBD1. CDR3 size: 17 residues. Germline V gene lookup returns CDR1 SGDLS and CDR2 YYNGEE. J gave up 7 bases and V 3 bases, and 14 bases lay outside the gene matches. The CDR3 region is CASSAPIRDRVRNEQFF. For the CDR3, the DNA is TGTGCCAGCAGCGCTCCCATTAGGGACAGGGTGAGAAATGAGCAGTTCTTC.

V and J are TRBV6-1 and TRBJ2-1, with TRBD2 identical over 13 bases. CDR3 length: 15 residues. After removal of 6 bases from V and 5 bases from J, the junction contained 4 bases not matched to a gene. CDR1 and CDR2 (germline): MNHNS, SASEGT. Here the CDR3 DNA reads TGTGCCAGCAGGGGACTAGCGGGGTACCACAATGAGCAGTTCTTC. Amino acid sequence: CASRGLAGYHNEQFF.

This chain connects TRBV30 to TRBJ1-4; 9 bases map to TRBD1. Germline CDR1 is GTSNPN and CDR2 is SVGIG (reference sequence). Trimming at V came to 5 bases and at J to 7 bases, leaving 2 bases not matched to a gene. The CDR3 runs to 12 residues. The DNA for the CDR3 is TGTGCCTGGGAGACAGGGGGTGAAAAACTGTTTTTT. Translation gives CAWETGGEKLFF.

The V gene is TRBV6-5, the J gene TRBJ1-2; 7 positions agree with TRBD1. CDR3 length: 14 amino acids. The germline V gene encodes CDR1 MNHEY and CDR2 SVGAGI. V trimming: 6 bases; J trimming: 3 bases; junction bases outside the gene matches: 7. CDR3 loop: CASSLAGGDYGYTF. The CDR3 bases are TGTGCCAGCAGCCTAGCAGGGGGTGACTATGGCTACACCTTC.

The gene calls are TRBV7-6 and TRBJ1-4, with D possibly TRBD1 on 6 matching bases. Deletions cut 0 bases from V and 8 bases from J, with 10 bases between. Germline V gene sequence: CDR1 SGHVS, CDR2 FNYEAQ. CDR3 length: 14 residues. CDR3 amino acids: CASSLAQGYEKLFF. The CDR3 DNA reads as TGTGCCAGCAGCTTAGCTCAGGGGTACGAAAAACTGTTTTTT. The full variable domain, its missing parts supplied by reference TRBV7-6 and TRBJ1-4, is GAGVSQSPRYKVTKRGQDVALRCDPISGHVSLYWYRQALGQGPEFLTYFNYEAQQDKSGLPNDRFSAERPEGSISTLTIQRTEQRDSAMYRCASSLAQGYEKLFFGSGTQLSVL.